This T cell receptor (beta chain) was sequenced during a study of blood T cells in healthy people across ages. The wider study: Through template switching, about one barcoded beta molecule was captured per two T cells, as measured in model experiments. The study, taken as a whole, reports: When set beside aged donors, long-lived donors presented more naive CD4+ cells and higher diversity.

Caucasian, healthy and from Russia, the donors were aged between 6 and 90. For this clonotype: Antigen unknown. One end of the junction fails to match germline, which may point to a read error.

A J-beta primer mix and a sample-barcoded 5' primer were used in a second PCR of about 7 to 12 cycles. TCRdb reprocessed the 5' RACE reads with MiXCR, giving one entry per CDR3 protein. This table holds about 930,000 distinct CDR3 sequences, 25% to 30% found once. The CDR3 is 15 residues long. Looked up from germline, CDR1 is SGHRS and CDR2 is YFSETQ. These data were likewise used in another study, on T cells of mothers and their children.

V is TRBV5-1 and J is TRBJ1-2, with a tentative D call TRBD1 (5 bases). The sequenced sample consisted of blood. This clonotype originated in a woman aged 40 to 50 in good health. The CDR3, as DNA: TGCGCCAGCGGCTTGTCCTCGGCAGGGAGCTATGGCTACACCTTC. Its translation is CASGLSSAGSYGYTF.